The 29 T cell receptor beta chains below all came from one sample that was sequenced in a study of blood T cell repertoires in COVID-19. The table came from immunoSEQ multiplex PCR; TCRdb's copy has only in-frame clones and leaves some out. The sample shows fewer than 250,000 clones, about 80% of them seen only once. The sample consisted of PBMCs or T cells enriched from blood (not recorded which). The origin of the receptors is a woman in her fifties or sixties who had been exposed to COVID-19.

In its sample, this clone was seen a few times. The chain recombines TRBV28 with TRBJ2-2, with D tentatively TRBD1 (6 bases). Germline CDR1 reads MDHEN; CDR2 reads SYDVKM. The CDR3 covers 18 residues. Trimming took 6 bases from V and 3 from J, leaving 23 bases between them. In DNA form, the CDR3 reads TGTGCCAGCAGCCCTCGGCGGGCCGAACAGGGCTACACCGGGGAGCTGTTTTTT. This sequence encodes CASSPRRAEQGYTGELFF.

V usage is TRBV18 and J usage is TRBJ1-4; TRBD1 matches 8 bases. CDR1 is KGHSH and CDR2 is LQKENI in the germline V gene. The CDR3 has 14 residues. The ends lost 6 bases at V and 7 bases at J; junction bases unmatched: 7. The CDR3 protein is CASSPRGRSEKLFF. The DNA of the CDR3 is TGTGCCAGCTCGCCCAGGGGGCGCAGTGAAAAACTGTTTTTT.

V is TRBV24-1 and J is TRBJ1-3, with D unresolved. Germline V gene lookup returns CDR1 KGHDR and CDR2 SFDVKD. This CDR3 comprises 16 residues. The germline V and J ends were trimmed by 5 bases and 0 bases, with 13 bases remaining between them. The CDR3 DNA is TGTGCCACCAGTGGTTCGAACCAGTACTCTGGAAACACCATATATTTT. It is translated as CATSGSNQYSGNTIYF.

V and J are TRBV4-3 and TRBJ1-1; tentatively, D is TRBD1 (6 bases). Trimming took 4 bases from V and 3 from J, leaving 9 bases between them. The germline CDR1 and CDR2 sequences are LGHNA and YSLEER. This CDR3 region has 13 residues. The CDR3 loop reads CASSRWTDTEAFF. For the CDR3, the DNA is TGCGCCAGCAGCCGATGGACAGACACTGAAGCTTTCTTT.

The chain recombines TRBV20-1 with TRBJ2-7; no definite D call. In germline, CDR1 is DFQATT, CDR2 SNEGSKA (reference sequence). The CDR3 spans 11 residues. The ends were cut back, 3 bases at V and 4 bases at J, with 7 bases in the middle. The CDR3 here is CSASVGYEQYF. In DNA form, the CDR3 reads TGCAGTGCTAGTGTCGGTTACGAGCAGTACTTC.

The chain links TRBV18 to TRBJ2-1; 8 bases line up with TRBD1. The CDR3 totals 14 residues. Germline CDR1 KGHSH, CDR2 LQKENI. J lost 7 bases, V lost 4 bases, and 6 bases had no gene match. The CDR3 loop is CASSLDRGGNEQFF. The CDR3 DNA reads as TGTGCCAGCTCACTCGACAGGGGTGGTAATGAGCAGTTCTTC.

The chain joins TRBV3-1 (or the pseudogene TRBV3-2) to TRBJ2-7; maybe TRBD2 (5 bases). Deletions cut 4 bases from V and 1 base from J, with 8 bases between. This CDR3 has 13 residues. Germline CDR1 and CDR2: LGHDT and YNNKEL (reference sequence). The CDR3 reads CASSPGFSYEQYF. The CDR3 region has the DNA TGTGCCAGCAGCCCGGGATTTTCCTACGAGCAGTACTTC.

This chain links TRBV5-5 with TRBJ1-5; TRBD1 is a possible D gene (5 bases). Germline V gene sequence: CDR1 SGHKS, CDR2 YYEKEE (reference sequence). This CDR3 has 15 amino acids. Trimming removed 4 bases from V and 3 bases from J, with 14 bases in between. The CDR3 here is CASSPGGFNNQPQHF. CDR3 bases: TGTGCCAGCAGCCCCGGGGGGTTTAACAATCAGCCCCAGCATTTT.

This sequence joins TRBV10-1 and TRBJ2-7; perhaps TRBD2 as D (6 bases). The CDR3 extends over 14 amino acids. Per the germline V gene, CDR1 is WNHNN and CDR2 is SYGVQD (reference sequence). Trimming left V 10 bases short and J 4 bases short, with 20 bases between. Here the CDR3 DNA reads TGCGCCACCTTTGGGACCGCTCGGGGGTACGAGCAGTACTTC. Its translation: CATFGTARGYEQYF.

The J gene is TRBJ1-2, the V gene TRBV7-8, with a possible D match to TRBD1 (5 bases). Germline lookup yields CDR1 SGHVS and CDR2 FQNEAQ. The CDR3 has 14 amino acids. Trimming removed 1 base from V and 7 bases from J, with 13 bases in between. CDR3 in DNA: TGTGCCAGCAGCTTAGGGCAGGGAGGCGGTGGCTACACCTTC. It translates to CASSLGQGGGGYTF.

This clone was counted a single time. The CDR3 nucleotides read TGTGCCAGCATGGATCGGGATATCCGGAACACTGAAGCTTTCTTT. Protein: CASMDRDIRNTEAFF. The chain links TRBV7-9 to TRBJ1-1; D not resolved. V shed 7 bases and J shed 1 base, with 16 bases lying between them. CDR1 and CDR2 (germline): SEHNR, FQNEAQ (reference sequence). The CDR3 covers 15 residues. Based on the CDR3 plus reference TRBV7-9 and TRBJ1-1, the full variable domain is DTGVSQNPRHKITKRGQNVTFRCDPISEHNRLYWYRQTLGQGPEFLTYFQNEAQLEKSRLLSDRFSAERPKGSFSTLEIQRTEQGDSAMYLCASMDRDIRNTEAFFGQGTRLTVV.

The chain links TRBV5-1 to TRBJ1-5, with D possibly matching TRBD1 (5 bases). Trimming cost V 4 bases and J 0 bases, with 11 bases left between them. CDR1 and CDR2 (germline): SGHRS, YFSETQ. CDR3 length: 15 amino acids. DNA for the CDR3: TGCGCCAGCAGCCCCCAGGGCTATAGCAATCAGCCCCAGCATTTT. Its translation is CASSPQGYSNQPQHF. The full variable domain, with the rest looked up from reference TRBV5-1 and TRBJ1-5, is KAGVTQTPRYLIKTRGQQVTLSCSPISGHRSVSWYQQTPGQGLQFLFEYFSETQRNKGNFPGRFSGRQFSNSRSEMNVSTLELGDSALYLCASSPQGYSNQPQHFGDGTRLSIL.

This chain links TRBV7-3 with TRBJ1-1, with no clear D. This CDR3 is built from 14 residues. Trimming left V 1 base short and J 4 bases short, with 10 bases between. Per the germline V gene, CDR1 is SGHTA and CDR2 is FQGTGA. CDR3 residues: CASSLITSVTEAFF. The CDR3 coding sequence is TGTGCCAGCAGCTTAATAACTTCCGTCACTGAAGCTTTCTTT. The full variable domain, rest sourced from reference TRBV7-3 and TRBJ1-1, is GAGVSQTPSNKVTEKGKYVELRCDPISGHTALYWYRQSLGQGPEFLIYFQGTGAADDSGLPNDRFFAVRPEGSVSTLKIQRTERGDSAVYLCASSLITSVTEAFFGQGTRLTVV.

The V gene is TRBV5-1, the J gene TRBJ2-1; D is ambiguous. CDR1 and CDR2 (germline): SGHRS, YFSETQ. This CDR3 comprises 12 residues. V was clipped by 4 bases and J by 2 bases, with 4 bases between them. In nucleotides, the CDR3 is TGCGCCAGCAGCGTAGCCTACAATGAGCAGTTCTTC. Translation: CASSVAYNEQFF.

The V gene is TRBV12-3 or TRBV12-4, the J gene TRBJ2-2; a possible D gene is TRBD2 (6 bases). The CDR3 is made up of 13 amino acids. V was pared by 6 bases and J by 5 bases, with 10 bases between. The CDR3, as DNA: TGTGCCAGCAGCGGACGGGGGACCGGGGAGCTGTTTTTT. Translation gives CASSGRGTGELFF.

This chain joins TRBV27 and TRBJ2-3; 9 nucleotides agree with TRBD2. Losses at the gene ends were 1 base for V and 8 bases for J; bases not matched to a gene: 10. This CDR3 has 16 residues. In germline, CDR1 is MNHEY, CDR2 SMNVEV (reference sequence). DNA of the CDR3: TGTGCCAGCAGTTTATGGGCGGGGGGGGCCCCGAGTACGCAGTATTTT. Its protein product is CASSLWAGGAPSTQYF.

The chain couples TRBV7-2 to TRBJ1-1; D is possibly TRBD1 (5 bases). Trimming shortened V by 6 bases and J by 2 bases, and 13 bases separated the two germline ends. The length of the CDR3 is 14 residues. Germline V lookup: CDR1 SGHTA, CDR2 FQGNSA. The CDR3: CASRARRGNTEAFF. The CDR3 nucleotides read TGTGCCAGCAGGGCGCGGAGGGGAAACACTGAAGCTTTCTTT.

The gene calls are TRBV19 and TRBJ1-2; D call uncertain. This CDR3 is 14 amino acids long. Trimming took off 7 bases at V and 6 bases at J, with 18 bases between the two ends. Germline CDR1 LNHDA, CDR2 SQIVND (reference sequence). CDR3 protein: CASTPSGFNDGYTF. The CDR3 nucleotides read TGTGCCAGTACCCCGTCGGGATTTAATGATGGCTACACCTTC.

This chain uses TRBV15 with TRBJ1-4, with D unclear. V lost 0 bases, J lost 3 bases, and 11 bases lay in between. From germline, CDR1 is LNHNV and CDR2 YYDKDF (reference sequence). This CDR3 region has 16 residues. CDR3 amino acids: CATSRDRGRPNEKLFF. The CDR3 region has the DNA TGTGCCACCAGCAGAGATAGAGGGCGGCCTAATGAAAAACTGTTTTTT.

The chain has TRBV18 and TRBJ1-2; 8 positions agree with TRBD1. Unmatched junction bases numbered 7, after V lost 3 bases and J lost 4 bases. The V gene's germline CDR1 is KGHSH and CDR2 LQKENI. This CDR3 region has 15 residues. CDR3 DNA: TGTGCCAGCTCACCTTCCCGGGACAGGTTCTATGGCTACACCTTC. Protein sequence: CASSPSRDRFYGYTF.

This clone occurred a few times. The chain has TRBV9 and TRBJ2-3; 7 positions match TRBD1. This CDR3 has 14 amino acids. Germline lookup yields CDR1 SGDLS and CDR2 YYNGEE. Trimming took 0 bases from V and 5 from J; bases not matched to a gene: 3. CDR3 amino acids: CASSVGTGLDTQYF. For the CDR3, the DNA is TGTGCCAGCAGCGTAGGGACAGGCCTAGATACGCAGTATTTT.

Notes on this clone: A much larger clone lies a single base off, so this may be a read error. Other DNA sequences of this sample code for an identical CDR3. V is TRBV7-9 and J is TRBJ1-1, with TRBD1 matching over 7 bases. J gave up 8 bases and V 5 bases, and 5 bases lay outside the gene matches. The CDR3 has 12 amino acids. Looked up from germline, CDR1 is SEHNR and CDR2 is FQNEAQ (reference sequence). Written as DNA, the CDR3 is TGTGCCAGCAGCCCAATGACAGGGGAAGCTTTCTTT. Protein product: CASSPMTGEAFF.

This chain joins TRBV5-5 and TRBJ2-7, with a weak D call TRBD1 (6 bases). V was clipped by 4 bases and J by 7 bases, with 24 bases between them. Per germline, CDR1 SGHKS and CDR2 YYEKEE (reference sequence). The CDR3 contains 16 residues. The CDR3 bases are TGTGCCAGCAGCCAGCAGCCCCCGAGGGGGACAAAAGAGCAGTACTTC. As protein: CASSQQPPRGTKEQYF.

This clone was picked up a small number of times. CDR3 DNA sequence: TGTGCCAGCTCGGAACAGGGATTAGGGAATCAGCCCCAGCATTTT. The encoded protein is CASSEQGLGNQPQHF. This chain connects TRBV18 to TRBJ1-5; maybe TRBD1 (6 bases). The V and J ends lost 6 bases and 4 bases respectively, with 16 bases between them. The CDR3 runs 15 residues. The germline gives CDR1 KGHSH, CDR2 LQKENI.

This chain links TRBV19 with TRBJ1-3; possibly TRBD1 for D (6 bases). There are 15 residues in the CDR3. Germline CDR1 is LNHDA and CDR2 is SQIVND (reference sequence). The V and J ends lost 7 bases and 0 bases respectively, with 13 bases between them. The CDR3 sequence: CASMRTVSSGNTIYF. The CDR3, as DNA: TGTGCCAGTATGAGGACAGTCAGCTCTGGAAACACCATATATTTT. Full variable domain (remainder filled in from reference TRBV19 and TRBJ1-3): DGGITQSPKYLFRKEGQNVTLSCEQNLNHDAMYWYRQDPGQGLRLIYYSQIVNDFQKGDIAEGYSVSREKKESFPLTVTSAQKNPTAFYLCASMRTVSSGNTIYFGEGSWLTVV.

This chain uses TRBV5-6 with TRBJ1-2; D possibly corresponds to TRBD1 (5 bases). The germline V gene encodes CDR1 SGHDT and CDR2 YYEEEE. This CDR3 comprises 14 residues. Trimming removed 5 bases at V and 5 bases at J, with 16 bases between. The CDR3 region has the DNA TGTGCCAGCAGTTGGGGACTCAACGAGTATGGCTACACCTTC. It specifies CASSWGLNEYGYTF.

The chain recombines TRBV27 with TRBJ1-2; TRBD1 might be the D (5 bases). The V end lost 8 bases, the J end lost 5 bases, and 18 bases lay between the germline ends. The CDR3 is 14 amino acids. Looked up from germline, CDR1 is MNHEY and CDR2 is SMNVEV (reference sequence). CDR3 protein: CASRTPTGPYGYTF. CDR3 bases: TGTGCCAGCCGTACACCCACAGGTCCGTATGGCTACACCTTC.

The chain recombines TRBV10-3 with TRBJ1-3, with 7 positions matching TRBD1. J was trimmed by 4 bases and V by 6 bases; bases with no gene match: 6. This CDR3 has 14 amino acids. CDR1 and CDR2 (germline): ENHRY, SYGVKD. The CDR3: CAISFDRDGNTIYF. CDR3 DNA sequence: TGTGCCATCAGCTTCGACAGGGACGGAAACACCATATATTTT.

The genes are TRBV3-1 (or the pseudogene TRBV3-2) and TRBJ1-1, with TRBD1 matching 7 bases. The CDR3 is made up of 14 amino acids. V shed 1 base and J 8 bases; nucleotides not matched to a gene: 7. Germline V gene lookup returns CDR1 LGHDT and CDR2 YNNKEL (reference sequence). CDR3 residues: CASSQVAGTVEAFF. The CDR3 DNA reads TGTGCCAGCAGCCAAGTTGCGGGGACAGTGGAAGCTTTCTTT.